The entry below describes one T cell receptor beta chain. The ends were cut back, 0 bases at V and 0 bases at J, with 8 bases in the middle. Per the germline V gene, CDR1 is LGHNA and CDR2 is YSLEER. The CDR3 is 15 amino acids. The entry originates in a study of blood T cells in healthy people across ages. Then a second PCR, running about 6 to 12 cycles, was carried out with a sample-barcoded 5' primer and a J-beta primer mix. TCRdb reprocessed the 5' RACE reads with MiXCR, giving one entry per CDR3 protein. Of around 620,000 distinct CDR3 sequences listed, 27% are singletons. J is TRBJ1-1 and V is TRBV4-3; D is ambiguous. This TCR was sampled from a woman between 70 and 85 years old in good health. The source material was blood. The CDR3, as DNA: TGCGCCAGCAGCCAAGAACACCTCATGAACACTGAAGCTTTCTTT. It specifies CASSQEHLMNTEAFF.